This TCR beta chain emerged from a study of T cell responses to AZD1222 COVID-19 vaccine. Study-level results: A mostly white British donor set with more females was recruited, and clonal diversity was possibly underestimated. Vaccine-associated CD4 TCRs spanned spike, dominant at 160-218 and 743-854. Baseline antibody screening turned up just six seropositive AZD1222 recipients.

Sequencing was performed with immunoSEQ multiplex PCR; in TCRdb, only in-frame clones are kept and a portion is missing. Among 110,000 or so clones listed, roughly 90% were seen once. With respect to this clone: What it binds is not known.

The CDR3 has 12 residues. The germline V gene has CDR1 LNHNV and CDR2 YYDKDF (reference sequence). The V gene lost 1 base and the J gene lost 7 bases, with 5 bases spanning the gap. The rearrangement uses TRBV15 and TRBJ2-4; D not resolved. The sample consisted of peripheral blood, taken on day 0 of MenACWY control vaccination. The receptor comes from an adult in good health. The CDR3 DNA sequence: TGTGCCACCAGCAGAGCCGACAACATTCAGTACTTC. This encodes CATSRADNIQYF. Full variable domain (remainder filled in from reference TRBV15 and TRBJ2-4): DAMVIQNPRYQVTQFGKPVTLSCSQTLNHNVMYWYQQKSSQAPKLLFHYYDKDFNNEADTPDNFQSRRPNTSFCFLDIRSPGLGDTAMYLCATSRADNIQYFGAGTRLSVL.